Below are 7 T cell receptor beta chains sequenced from a single sample in a study of shared clonotypes between healthy human individuals. Repertoires were generated with immunoSEQ multiplex PCR, while TCRdb's copy carries only in-frame clones and drops some. The sample shows 600,000 to 700,000 clones, around three quarters of them seen only once. Sample: memory CD4+ T cells sorted from blood. Subset described: CD45RA-negative fraction. All receptors come from a woman in her 30s in good health.

The rearrangement uses TRBV27 and TRBJ2-3, with 10 bases fitting TRBD2. V was pared by 7 bases and J by 2 bases, with 12 bases of the junction left unmatched. Germline V gene lookup returns CDR1 MNHEY and CDR2 SMNVEV (reference sequence). CDR3 length: 17 amino acids. The CDR3 DNA follows: TGTGCCAGCACCCATCTTAAACTAGCGGGGTCCACAGATACGCAGTATTTT. Protein sequence: CASTHLKLAGSTDTQYF.

With respect to this clone: This same CDR3 is encoded by further DNA sequences in the sample. The genes are TRBV2 and TRBJ2-1; 11 bases are shared with TRBD2. The CDR3 is 15 amino acids. V was pared by 3 bases and J by 6 bases, with 4 bases of the junction left unmatched. Germline values: CDR1 SNHLY, CDR2 FYNNEI. The CDR3 protein is CASSDQLAGVNEQFF. The CDR3 nucleotides read TGTGCCAGCAGTGATCAACTAGCGGGAGTCAATGAGCAGTTCTTC.

J is TRBJ2-5 and V is TRBV5-6; possible D gene TRBD2, 7 bases. V was trimmed by 6 bases and J by 4 bases, leaving 16 bases between them. The CDR3 is 14 residues long. The germline V gene has CDR1 SGHDT and CDR2 YYEEEE. This CDR3 reads CASKLRGAGETQYF. CDR3 coding DNA: TGTGCCAGCAAACTTCGGGGGGCTGGAGAGACCCAGTACTTC.

This clone was seen a single time. The gene calls are TRBV10-3 and TRBJ1-1; D possibly corresponds to TRBD1 (5 bases). This CDR3 spans 15 amino acids. Trimming took 2 bases from V and 3 from J, leaving 13 bases between them. The V gene's germline CDR1 is ENHRY and CDR2 SYGVKD. The chain's CDR3 is CAISEEGRRDTEAFF. The CDR3 nucleotides read TGTGCCATCAGTGAGGAGGGGCGGAGGGACACTGAAGCTTTCTTT.

Points on this clone: Other DNA sequences from this sample encode an identical CDR3 as well. The CDR3 region has the DNA TGTGCCTGGAGTGTGAGGGGCGCCCAAGAGACCCAGTACTTC. It translates to CAWSVRGAQETQYF. The V call is TRBV30, the J call TRBJ2-5; the D call may be TRBD1 or TRBD2 (5 bases each). Germline V CDR1 and CDR2: GTSNPN, SVGIG (reference sequence). The CDR3 sequence is 14 residues long. Trimming took 0 bases from V and 1 from J, leaving 9 bases between them.

The genes are TRBV15 and TRBJ1-2; tentatively, D is TRBD1 (5 bases). Germline V CDR1 and CDR2: LNHNV, YYDKDF (reference sequence). Trimming stripped 4 bases from V and 8 bases from J, with 11 bases between. The CDR3 loop spans 12 amino acids. CDR3 nucleotide sequence: TGTGCCACCAGCACACAGGCGGGAGGCTACACCTTC. It encodes CATSTQAGGYTF.

This clone has a handful of counts. The CDR3 DNA sequence: TGTGCCAGCAGTGAACGACCCGGGACAGGCACAGATACGCAGTATTTT. Translating it yields CASSERPGTGTDTQYF. The rearrangement uses TRBV6-1 and TRBJ2-3, with 7 bases that match TRBD1. Germline V gives CDR1 MNHNS, CDR2 SASEGT. Germline trimming cut 2 bases from V and 1 base from J; bases unmatched to any gene: 6. The CDR3 length is 16 residues.